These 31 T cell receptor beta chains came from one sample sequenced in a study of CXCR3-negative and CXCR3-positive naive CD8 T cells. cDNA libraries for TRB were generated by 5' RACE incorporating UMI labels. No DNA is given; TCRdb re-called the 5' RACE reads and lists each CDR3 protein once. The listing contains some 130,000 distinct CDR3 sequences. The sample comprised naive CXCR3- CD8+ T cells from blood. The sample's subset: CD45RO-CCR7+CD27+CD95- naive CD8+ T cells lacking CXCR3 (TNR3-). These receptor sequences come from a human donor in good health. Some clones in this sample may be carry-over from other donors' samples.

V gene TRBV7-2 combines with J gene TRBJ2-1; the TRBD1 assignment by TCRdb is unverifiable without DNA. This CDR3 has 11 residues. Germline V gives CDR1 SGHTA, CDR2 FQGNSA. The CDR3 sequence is CASSRGDEQFF.

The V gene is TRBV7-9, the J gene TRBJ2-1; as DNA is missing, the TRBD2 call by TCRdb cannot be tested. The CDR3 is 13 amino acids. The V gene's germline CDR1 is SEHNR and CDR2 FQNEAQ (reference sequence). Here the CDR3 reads CASSSPFEGEQFF.

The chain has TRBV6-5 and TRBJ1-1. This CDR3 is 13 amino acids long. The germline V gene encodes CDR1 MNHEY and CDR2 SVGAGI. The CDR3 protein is CASEYQIGTEAFF.

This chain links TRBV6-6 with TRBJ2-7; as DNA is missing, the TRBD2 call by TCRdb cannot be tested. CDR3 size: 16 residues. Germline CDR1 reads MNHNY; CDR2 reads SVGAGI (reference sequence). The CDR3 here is CASSSLTGTNSYEQYF.

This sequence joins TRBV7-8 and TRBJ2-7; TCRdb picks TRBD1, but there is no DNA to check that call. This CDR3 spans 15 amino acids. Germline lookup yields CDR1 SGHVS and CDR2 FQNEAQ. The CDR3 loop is CASSPRDRVLYEQYF.

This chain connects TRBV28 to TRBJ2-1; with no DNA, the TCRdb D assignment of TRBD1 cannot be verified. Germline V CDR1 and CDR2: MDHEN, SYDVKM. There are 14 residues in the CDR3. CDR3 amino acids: CASSLGVLTNEQFF.

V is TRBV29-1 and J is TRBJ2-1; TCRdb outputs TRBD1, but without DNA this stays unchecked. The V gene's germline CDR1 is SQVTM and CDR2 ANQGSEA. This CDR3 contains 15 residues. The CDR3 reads CSVGGAGHRLNEQFF.

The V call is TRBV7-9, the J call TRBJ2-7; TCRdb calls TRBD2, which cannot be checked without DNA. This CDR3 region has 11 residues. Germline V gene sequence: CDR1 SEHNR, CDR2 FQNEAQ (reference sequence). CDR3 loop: CASSTGLISYF.

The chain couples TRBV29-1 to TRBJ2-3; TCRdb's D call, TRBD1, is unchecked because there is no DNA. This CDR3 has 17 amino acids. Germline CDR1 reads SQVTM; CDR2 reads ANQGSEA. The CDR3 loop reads CSVERRVAGGTTDTQYF.

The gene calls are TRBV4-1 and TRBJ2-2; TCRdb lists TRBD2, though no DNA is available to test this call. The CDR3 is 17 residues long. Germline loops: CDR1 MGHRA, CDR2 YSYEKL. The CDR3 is CASSLPTVAGVTGELFF.

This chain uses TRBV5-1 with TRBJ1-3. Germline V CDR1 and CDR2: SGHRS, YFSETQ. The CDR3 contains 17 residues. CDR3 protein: CASSLEASAPPGNTIYF.

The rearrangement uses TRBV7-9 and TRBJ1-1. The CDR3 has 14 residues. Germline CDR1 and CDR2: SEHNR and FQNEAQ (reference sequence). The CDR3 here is CASSPTVMNTEAFF. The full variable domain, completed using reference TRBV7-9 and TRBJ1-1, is DTGVSQNPRHKITKRGQNVTFRCDPISEHNRLYWYRQTLGQGPEFLTYFQNEAQLEKSRLLSDRFSAERPKGSFSTLEIQRTEQGDSAMYLCASSPTVMNTEAFFGQGTRLTVV.

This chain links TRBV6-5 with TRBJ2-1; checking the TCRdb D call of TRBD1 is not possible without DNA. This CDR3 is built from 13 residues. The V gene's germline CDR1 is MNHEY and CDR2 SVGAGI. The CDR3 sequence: CASSWGQDNEQFF.

The CDR3 sequence: CSAAPVTSGKETQYF. This chain links TRBV29-1 with TRBJ2-5; the TCRdb D gene call, TRBD2, has no DNA to confirm it. The CDR3 spans 15 residues. Germline-derived CDR1 and CDR2 are SQVTM and ANQGSEA.

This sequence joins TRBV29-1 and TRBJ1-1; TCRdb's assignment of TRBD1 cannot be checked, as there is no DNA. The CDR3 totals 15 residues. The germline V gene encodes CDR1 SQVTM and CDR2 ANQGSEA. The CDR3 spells CSVVGTGDLNTEAFF. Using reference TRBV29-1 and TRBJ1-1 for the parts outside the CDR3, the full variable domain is SAVISQKPSRDICQRGTSLTIQCQVDSQVTMMFWYRQQPGQSLTLIATANQGSEATYESGFVIDKFPISRPNLTFSTLTVSNMSPEDSSIYLCSVVGTGDLNTEAFFGQGTRLTVV.

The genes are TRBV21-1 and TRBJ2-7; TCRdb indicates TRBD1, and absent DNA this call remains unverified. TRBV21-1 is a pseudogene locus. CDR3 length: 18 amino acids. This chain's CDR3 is CASSKSAWKLDRDHEQYF.

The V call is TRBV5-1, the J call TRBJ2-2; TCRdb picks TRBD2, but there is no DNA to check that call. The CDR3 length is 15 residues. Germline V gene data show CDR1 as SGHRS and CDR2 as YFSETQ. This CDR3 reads CASSFNLAGTGELFF.

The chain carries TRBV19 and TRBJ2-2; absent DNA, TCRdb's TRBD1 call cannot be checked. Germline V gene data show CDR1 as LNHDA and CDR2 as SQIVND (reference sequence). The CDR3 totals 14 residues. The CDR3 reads CASTNHQGVGELFF.

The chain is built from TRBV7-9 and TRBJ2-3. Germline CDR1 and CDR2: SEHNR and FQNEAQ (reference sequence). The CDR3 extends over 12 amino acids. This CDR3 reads CASSLGPDTQYF.

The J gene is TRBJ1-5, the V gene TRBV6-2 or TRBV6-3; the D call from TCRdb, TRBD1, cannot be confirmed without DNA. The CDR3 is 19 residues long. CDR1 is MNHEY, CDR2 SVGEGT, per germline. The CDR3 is CASSYIGTGEIFSSQPQHF.

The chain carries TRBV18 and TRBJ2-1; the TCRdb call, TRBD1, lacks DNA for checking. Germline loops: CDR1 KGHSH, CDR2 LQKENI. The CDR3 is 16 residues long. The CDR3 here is CASSPRDRGLRDEQFF.

The CDR3 sequence: CASSVGVVSTDTQYF. The chain couples TRBV9 to TRBJ2-3. CDR3 length: 15 amino acids. Germline CDR1 is SGDLS and CDR2 is YYNGEE.

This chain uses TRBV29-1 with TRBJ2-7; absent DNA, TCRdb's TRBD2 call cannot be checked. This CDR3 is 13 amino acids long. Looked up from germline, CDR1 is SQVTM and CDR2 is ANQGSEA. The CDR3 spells CSVGTSGLYEQYF.

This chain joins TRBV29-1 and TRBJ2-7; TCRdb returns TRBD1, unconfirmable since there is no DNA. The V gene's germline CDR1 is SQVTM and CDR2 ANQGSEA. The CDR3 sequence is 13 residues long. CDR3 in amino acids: CSVEDGGHPEQYF.

This CDR3 reads CASQDRGRETQYF. The chain joins TRBV6-2 or TRBV6-3 to TRBJ2-5; TCRdb gives TRBD1 as the D gene, but with no DNA this cannot be confirmed. This CDR3 has 13 amino acids. Germline lookup yields CDR1 MNHEY and CDR2 SVGEGT.

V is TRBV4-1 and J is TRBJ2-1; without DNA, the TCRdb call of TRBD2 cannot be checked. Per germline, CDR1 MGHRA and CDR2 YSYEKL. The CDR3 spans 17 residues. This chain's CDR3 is CASSQDQASGVYNEQFF.

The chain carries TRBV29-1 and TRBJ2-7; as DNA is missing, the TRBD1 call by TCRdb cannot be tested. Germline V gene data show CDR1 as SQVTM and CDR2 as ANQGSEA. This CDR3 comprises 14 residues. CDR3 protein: CSVYGTGSSYEQYF.

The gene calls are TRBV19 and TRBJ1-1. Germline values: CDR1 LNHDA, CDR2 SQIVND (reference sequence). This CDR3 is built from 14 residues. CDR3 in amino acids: CASSNGSPNTEAFF.

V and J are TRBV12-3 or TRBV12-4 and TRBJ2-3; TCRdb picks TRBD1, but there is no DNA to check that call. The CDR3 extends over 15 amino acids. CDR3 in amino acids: CASSLVGSGTDTQYF.

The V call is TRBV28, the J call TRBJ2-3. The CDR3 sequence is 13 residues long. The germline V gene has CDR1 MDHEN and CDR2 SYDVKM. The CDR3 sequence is CASSLTLRNTQYF.

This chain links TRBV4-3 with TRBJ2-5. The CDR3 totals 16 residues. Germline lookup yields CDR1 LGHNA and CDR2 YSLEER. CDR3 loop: CASSQDAKGYQETQYF.